This TCR beta chain comes out of a study of CD8 T cells in ankylosing spondylitis. One entry per CDR3 protein results from TCRdb running MiXCR on the 5' RACE reads. The sample lists under 150,000 distinct CDR3 sequences; around 9% were seen once. This clonotype was seen ten or more times. No antigen is known for it. Study-wide findings and caveats: Clones linked to disease were reported to show significant enrichment in matched ankylosing spondylitis synovial fluid. Made up of fewer than ten highly homologous variants, a TCR beta motif appeared characteristic of ankylosing spondylitis blood.

CDR3 size: 12 residues. V lost 4 bases and J 0 bases, leaving 4 bases between the germline ends. Germline V CDR1 and CDR2: SQVTM, ANQGSEA. The sequenced material came from blood, either unsorted or a sorted T cell fraction (not recorded which). This chain links TRBV29-1 with TRBJ2-4; D is unclear. The source is a male donor with ankylosing spondylitis or in good health (not recorded which). For the CDR3, the DNA is TGCAGCGTTGCCCTAGCCAAAAACATTCAGTACTTC. Translating gives CSVALAKNIQYF.